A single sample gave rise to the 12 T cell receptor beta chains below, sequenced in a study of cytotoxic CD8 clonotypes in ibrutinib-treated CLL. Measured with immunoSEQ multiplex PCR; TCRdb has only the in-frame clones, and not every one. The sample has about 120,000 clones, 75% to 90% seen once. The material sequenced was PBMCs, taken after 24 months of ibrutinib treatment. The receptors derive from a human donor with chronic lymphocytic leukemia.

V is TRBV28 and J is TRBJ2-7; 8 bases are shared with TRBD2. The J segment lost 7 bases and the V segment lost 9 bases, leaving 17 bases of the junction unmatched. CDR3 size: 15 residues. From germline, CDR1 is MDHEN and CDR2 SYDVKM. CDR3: CASFLAGETRGEQYF. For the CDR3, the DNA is TGTGCCAGTTTTCTAGCGGGCGAGACCCGGGGGGAGCAGTACTTC.

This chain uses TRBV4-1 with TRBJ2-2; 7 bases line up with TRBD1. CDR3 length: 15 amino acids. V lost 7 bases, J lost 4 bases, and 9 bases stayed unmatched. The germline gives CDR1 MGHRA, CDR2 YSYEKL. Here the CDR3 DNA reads TGCGCCAGCACCCCGGACAGGATATTCACCGGGGAGCTGTTTTTT. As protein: CASTPDRIFTGELFF.

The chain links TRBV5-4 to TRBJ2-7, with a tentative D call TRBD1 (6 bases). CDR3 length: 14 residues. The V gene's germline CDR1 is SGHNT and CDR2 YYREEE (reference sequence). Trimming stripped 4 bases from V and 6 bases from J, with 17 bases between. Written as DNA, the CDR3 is TGTGCCAGCAGCCTAACCTTACAGGGTCGCGAGCAGTACTTC. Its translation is CASSLTLQGREQYF.

The CDR3 spells CASSPLLIGASSYEQYF. CDR3 coding DNA: TGTGCCAGCTCACCACTTCTGATCGGAGCCTCCTCCTACGAGCAGTACTTC. J is TRBJ2-7 and V is TRBV18; D unclear. Germline-derived CDR1 and CDR2 are KGHSH and LQKENI. The germline V and J ends were trimmed by 1 base and 0 bases, with 16 bases remaining between them. The CDR3 loop spans 17 amino acids.

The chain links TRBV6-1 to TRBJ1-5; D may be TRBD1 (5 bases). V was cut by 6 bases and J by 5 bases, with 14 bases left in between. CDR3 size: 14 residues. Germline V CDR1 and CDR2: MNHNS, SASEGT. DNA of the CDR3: TGTGCCAGCAGAGAAACGTTGGGGGATCAGCCCCAGCATTTT. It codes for CASRETLGDQPQHF.

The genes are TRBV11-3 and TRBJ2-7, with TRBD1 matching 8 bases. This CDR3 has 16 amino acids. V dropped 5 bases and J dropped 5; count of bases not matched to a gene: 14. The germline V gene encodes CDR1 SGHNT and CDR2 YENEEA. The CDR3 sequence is CASSLDRAFPRDEQYF. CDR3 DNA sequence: TGTGCCAGCAGCCTGGACAGGGCTTTTCCACGGGACGAGCAGTACTTC.

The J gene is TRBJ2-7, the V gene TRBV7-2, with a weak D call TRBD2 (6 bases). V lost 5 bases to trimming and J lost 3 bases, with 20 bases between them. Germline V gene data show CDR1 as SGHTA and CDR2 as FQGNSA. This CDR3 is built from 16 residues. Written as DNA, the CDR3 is TGTGCCAGCAGCCCCCCTGGGTGGAGGGGTGGCTACGAGCAGTACTTC. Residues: CASSPPGWRGGYEQYF.

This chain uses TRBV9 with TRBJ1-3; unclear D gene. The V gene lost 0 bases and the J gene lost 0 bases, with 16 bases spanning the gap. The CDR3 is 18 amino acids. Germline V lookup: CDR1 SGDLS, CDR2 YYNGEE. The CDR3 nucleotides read TGTGCCAGCAGCGTAGATATCCCGGGAAAAGGCTCTGGAAACACCATATATTTT. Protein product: CASSVDIPGKGSGNTIYF. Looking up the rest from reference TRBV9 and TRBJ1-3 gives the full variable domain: DSGVTQTPKHLITATGQRVTLRCSPRSGDLSVYWYQQSLDQGLQFLIQYYNGEERAKGNILERFSAQQFPDLHSELNLSSLELGDSALYFCASSVDIPGKGSGNTIYFGEGSWLTVV.

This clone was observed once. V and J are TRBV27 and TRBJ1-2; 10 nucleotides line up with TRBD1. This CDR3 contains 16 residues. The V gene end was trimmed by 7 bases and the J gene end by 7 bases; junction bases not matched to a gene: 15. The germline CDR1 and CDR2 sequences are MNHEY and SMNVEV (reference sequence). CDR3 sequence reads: CASKSLSTGQGSGYTF. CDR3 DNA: TGTGCCAGCAAGTCCCTCTCAACGGGACAGGGGTCTGGCTACACCTTC.

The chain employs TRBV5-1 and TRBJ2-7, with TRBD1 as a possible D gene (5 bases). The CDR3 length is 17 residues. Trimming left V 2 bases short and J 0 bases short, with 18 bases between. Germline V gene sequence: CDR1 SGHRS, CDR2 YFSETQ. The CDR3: CASSFLVVPGSSYEQYF. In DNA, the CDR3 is TGCGCCAGCAGCTTTTTAGTTGTGCCAGGGTCCTCCTACGAGCAGTACTTC. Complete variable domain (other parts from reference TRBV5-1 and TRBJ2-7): KAGVTQTPRYLIKTRGQQVTLSCSPISGHRSVSWYQQTPGQGLQFLFEYFSETQRNKGNFPGRFSGRQFSNSRSEMNVSTLELGDSALYLCASSFLVVPGSSYEQYFGPGTRLTVT.

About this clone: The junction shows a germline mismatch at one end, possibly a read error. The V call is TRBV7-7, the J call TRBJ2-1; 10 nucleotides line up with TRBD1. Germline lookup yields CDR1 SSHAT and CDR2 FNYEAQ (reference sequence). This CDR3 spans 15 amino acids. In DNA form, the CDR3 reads TGTGCTAGCAGCGTAGGGACAGGGGTGTACAATGAGCAGTTCTTC. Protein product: CASSVGTGVYNEQFF.

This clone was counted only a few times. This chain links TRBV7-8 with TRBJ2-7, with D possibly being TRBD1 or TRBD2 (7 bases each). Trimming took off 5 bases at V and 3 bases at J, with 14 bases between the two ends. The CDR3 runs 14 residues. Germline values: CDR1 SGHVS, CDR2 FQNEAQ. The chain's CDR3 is CASSPQGGLYEQYF. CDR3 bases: TGTGCCAGCAGCCCTCAGGGGGGGCTCTACGAGCAGTACTTC.